These 19 T cell receptor beta chains were sequenced from one sample in a study of a mutant IDH1 vaccine in newly diagnosed glioma. Their target antigens are unknown. Sequencing used immunoSEQ multiplex PCR; TCRdb keeps in-frame clones, though not all of them. The sample includes some 46,000 clones, approximately 92% of them seen just once. The time point was: week 35, safety follow-up. Vaccination used 300 ug of mutant IDH1 20-mer peptide per dose, with topical imiquimod. The specimen comprised PBMCs, sampled from a glioma patient whose treatment included an IDH1 peptide vaccine. These receptors all stem from a man in his fifties with glioma.

The chain links TRBV9 to TRBJ1-4; TRBD1 is a possible D gene (5 bases). Deletions cut 4 bases from V and 0 bases from J, with 16 bases between. CDR3 length: 17 amino acids. Germline values: CDR1 SGDLS, CDR2 YYNGEE. Here the CDR3 DNA reads TGTGCCAGCAGCCCCGGGGCAGGAGCCGCAACTAATGAAAAACTGTTTTTT. Amino acids: CASSPGAGAATNEKLFF.

The chain uses TRBV29-1 and TRBJ2-5, with TRBD2 identical over 7 bases. The junction had 4 bases not matched to a gene; V was cut back by 4 bases and J by 2 bases. In germline, CDR1 is SQVTM, CDR2 ANQGSEA. The length of the CDR3 is 13 residues. The CDR3 sequence is CSVVGGVQETQYF. The CDR3 nucleotides read TGCAGCGTTGTGGGGGGGGTGCAAGAGACCCAGTACTTC.

The chain couples TRBV7-9 to TRBJ2-1; D is ambiguous. Trimming cost V 5 bases and J 0 bases, with 11 bases left between them. This CDR3 region has 15 residues. The germline CDR1 and CDR2 sequences are SEHNR and FQNEAQ (reference sequence). This chain's CDR3 is CASSTEPSSYNEQFF. As DNA, the CDR3 is TGTGCCAGCAGCACGGAGCCGAGCTCCTACAATGAGCAGTTCTTC.

The V call is TRBV11-2, the J call TRBJ2-7; 8 bases are a match to TRBD2. V gave up 5 bases and J gave up 0 bases; unmatched junction bases: 6. The CDR3 spans 15 residues. Germline CDR1 and CDR2: SGHAT and FQNNGV. The CDR3 is CASSISGTSSYEQYF. The CDR3 DNA reads TGTGCCAGCAGCATTAGCGGGACGAGCTCCTACGAGCAGTACTTC.

The J gene is TRBJ2-7, the V gene TRBV4-1; 11 bases fit TRBD1. The junction had 2 bases not matched to a gene; V was cut back by 5 bases and J by 2 bases. The CDR3 has 14 amino acids. CDR1 and CDR2 from the germline V gene are MGHRA and YSYEKL. The CDR3 bases are TGCGCCAGCAGCGCGGACAGGGGGCCCTACGAGCAGTACTTC. This codes for CASSADRGPYEQYF.

V gene TRBV30 combines with J gene TRBJ2-1, with D possibly matching TRBD2 (5 bases). This CDR3 contains 12 residues. The germline V gene encodes CDR1 GTSNPN and CDR2 SVGIG (reference sequence). V lost 4 bases and J 8 bases, leaving 12 bases between the germline ends. The CDR3 coding sequence is TGTGCCTGGAACGGGGTCGAGGATGAGCAGTTCTTC. Protein: CAWNGVEDEQFF.

The chain carries TRBV18 and TRBJ1-4; TRBD1 aligns across 7 bases. Germline V gene sequence: CDR1 KGHSH, CDR2 LQKENI. Trimming removed 3 bases from V and 7 bases from J; junction bases left unmatched: 5. CDR3 length equals 14 residues. Here the CDR3 DNA reads TGTGCCAGCTCACCGCGGCAGGGGGGTGAAAAACTGTTTTTT. Residues: CASSPRQGGEKLFF.

The rearrangement links TRBV4-3 to TRBJ2-3; the match to TRBD2 covers 11 bases. With 0 bases clipped from V and 5 bases from J, the junction kept 10 bases outside the gene matches. This CDR3 comprises 18 residues. CDR1 is LGHNA, CDR2 YSLEER, per germline. The CDR3 DNA is TGCGCCAGCAGCCAAGATGTAATAGCGGGGGGGCCCGGAGATACGCAGTATTTT. Its protein is CASSQDVIAGGPGDTQYF.

The chain uses TRBV5-1 and TRBJ1-2; D may be TRBD1 (6 bases). The V end lost 4 bases, the J end lost 0 bases, and 10 bases lay between the germline ends. Germline lookup yields CDR1 SGHRS and CDR2 YFSETQ. CDR3 length equals 14 residues. The chain's CDR3 is CASSEGVANYGYTF. The CDR3 region has the DNA TGCGCCAGCAGCGAGGGGGTAGCTAACTATGGCTACACCTTC.

The chain links TRBV4-1 to TRBJ2-7; tentative D call: TRBD2 (5 bases). The CDR3 contains 14 residues. V lost 1 base to trimming and J lost 5 bases, with 12 bases between them. Germline V lookup: CDR1 MGHRA, CDR2 YSYEKL. The CDR3 DNA reads TGCGCCAGCAGCCAAGCGGCCGGGAACAACGAGCAGTACTTC. Translating gives CASSQAAGNNEQYF.

V and J are TRBV4-1 and TRBJ2-7; D gene ambiguous. The CDR3 runs to 14 residues. Trimming stripped 0 bases from V and 4 bases from J, with 10 bases between. Germline V gives CDR1 MGHRA, CDR2 YSYEKL. The CDR3 nucleotides read TGCGCCAGCAGCCAAGAGACGATAAGGTACGAGCAGTACTTC. The encoded protein is CASSQETIRYEQYF.

The table lists this clone with a count of one. The chain couples TRBV6-5 to TRBJ1-3; D perhaps matches TRBD1 (5 bases). The germline V gene encodes CDR1 MNHEY and CDR2 SVGAGI. The CDR3 runs to 16 residues. Trimming pared 0 bases from V and 2 bases from J, leaving 11 bases between. In nucleotides, the CDR3 is TGTGCCAGCAGTTACTCGGGTCAGGGAACTGGAAACACCATATATTTT. Its translation: CASSYSGQGTGNTIYF.

V usage is TRBV28 and J usage is TRBJ1-2; D not certain. Trimming cost V 6 bases and J 4 bases, with 9 bases left between them. The germline gives CDR1 MDHEN, CDR2 SYDVKM. This CDR3 is 12 amino acids long. In DNA form, the CDR3 reads TGTGCCAGCAGGGCGGATGTCTATGGCTACACCTTC. Translated: CASRADVYGYTF.

The CDR3 region is CASSAGQGQPGNTIYF. The CDR3 DNA sequence: TGTGCCAGCAGCGCGGGACAGGGTCAGCCTGGAAACACCATATATTTT. V usage is TRBV7-9 and J usage is TRBJ1-3; 9 bases are shared with TRBD1. V dropped 5 bases and J dropped 2; count of bases not matched to a gene: 7. CDR3 length: 16 amino acids. From germline, CDR1 is SEHNR and CDR2 FQNEAQ (reference sequence).

This chain joins TRBV28 and TRBJ1-2; TRBD1 matches at 7 bases. Germline CDR1 is MDHEN and CDR2 is SYDVKM. This CDR3 spans 15 amino acids. J lost 6 bases, V lost 5 bases, and 12 bases had no gene match. The CDR3 region has the DNA TGTGCCAGCAGTCCGGTTGTAGGGGGCGGGAATGGCTACACCTTC. Translation gives CASSPVVGGGNGYTF.

The genes are TRBV10-3 and TRBJ2-1; TRBD2 agrees at 11 bases. Germline CDR1 and CDR2: ENHRY and SYGVKD. The CDR3 sequence is 15 residues long. Germline trimming cut 6 bases from V and 6 bases from J; bases unmatched to any gene: 7. CDR3 bases: TGTGCCATCAGGCTAGCGGGGGGACCTGGCAATGAGCAGTTCTTC. Encoded protein: CAIRLAGGPGNEQFF.

This clone was picked up one time. The chain combines TRBV5-4 with TRBJ2-1; the match to TRBD1 covers 7 bases. The CDR3 runs 13 residues. CDR1 and CDR2 from the germline V gene are SGHNT and YYREEE (reference sequence). The J segment lost 6 bases and the V segment lost 2 bases, leaving 2 bases of the junction unmatched. In DNA, the CDR3 is TGTGCCAGCAGCTTCTCAGGGGGCAATGAGCAGTTCTTC. Encoded protein: CASSFSGGNEQFF.

The V gene is TRBV19, the J gene TRBJ1-5; the D is unclear. Germline values: CDR1 LNHDA, CDR2 SQIVND (reference sequence). The length of the CDR3 is 13 residues. The V and J ends lost 2 bases and 1 base respectively, with 3 bases between them. This chain's CDR3 is CASSISSNQPQHF. In DNA, the CDR3 is TGTGCCAGTAGTATATCGAGCAATCAGCCCCAGCATTTT.

This chain joins TRBV9 and TRBJ2-2, with TRBD1 matching over 9 bases. This CDR3 comprises 16 residues. CDR1 is SGDLS and CDR2 is YYNGEE in the germline V gene. V gave up 0 bases and J gave up 7 bases; unmatched junction bases: 7. The CDR3 sequence is CASSVGDRVSIGELFF. In DNA, the CDR3 is TGTGCCAGCAGCGTAGGGGACAGGGTTTCGATCGGGGAGCTGTTTTTT.